The T cell receptor beta chain under discussion was sequenced for a study of blood T cell repertoires in COVID-19. Study-wide context: The origin of the acute and convalescent COVID-19 samples was the United States, Italy and Spain.

Original processing methods: Nucleated cell counts were estimated from reference gene primer amplification. TCRdb's copy holds only in-frame clones and misses some; the assay was immunoSEQ multiplex PCR. V and J calls and clone size are as listed in that table; D and trimming were resolved from the DNA. The table lists roughly 410,000 clones, 89% of them singletons, with approximately 1.5% in the top ten. Germline values: CDR1 LNHDA, CDR2 SQIVND (reference sequence). The V end lost 7 bases, the J end lost 5 bases, and 6 bases lay between the germline ends. The CDR3 runs 11 residues. This clonotype was sampled from a woman between 40 and 50 years old with COVID-19, enrolled during active disease. Sequencing input: peripheral blood. The chain links TRBV19 to TRBJ1-5; D may be TRBD1 (5 bases). In nucleotides, the CDR3 is TGTGCCAGTAAAGGGGATCAGCCCCAGCATTTT. Translating gives CASKGDQPQHF.